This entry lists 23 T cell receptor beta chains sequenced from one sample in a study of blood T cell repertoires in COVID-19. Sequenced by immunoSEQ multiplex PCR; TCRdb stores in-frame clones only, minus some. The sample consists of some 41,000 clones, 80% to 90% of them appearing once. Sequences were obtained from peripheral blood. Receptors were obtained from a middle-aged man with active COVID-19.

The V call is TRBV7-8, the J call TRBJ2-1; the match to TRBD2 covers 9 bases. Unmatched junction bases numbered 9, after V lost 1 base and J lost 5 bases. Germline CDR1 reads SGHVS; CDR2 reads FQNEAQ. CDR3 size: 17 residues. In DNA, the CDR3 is TGTGCCAGCAGCTTAGGGTTCGGTGCGGGAGGGAACAATGAGCAGTTCTTC. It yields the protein CASSLGFGAGGNNEQFF.

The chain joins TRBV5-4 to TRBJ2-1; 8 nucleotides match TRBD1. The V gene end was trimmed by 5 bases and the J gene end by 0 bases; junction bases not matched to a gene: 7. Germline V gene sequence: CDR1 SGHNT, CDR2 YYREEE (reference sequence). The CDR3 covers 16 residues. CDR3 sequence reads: CASRPRQGSSYNEQFF. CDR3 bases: TGTGCCAGCAGGCCACGACAGGGGAGCTCCTACAATGAGCAGTTCTTC.

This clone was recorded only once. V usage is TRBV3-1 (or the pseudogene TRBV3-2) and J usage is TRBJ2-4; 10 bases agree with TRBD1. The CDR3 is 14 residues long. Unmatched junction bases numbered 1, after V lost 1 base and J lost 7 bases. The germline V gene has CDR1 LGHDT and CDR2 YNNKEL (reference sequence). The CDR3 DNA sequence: TGTGCCAGCAGCCAAGGGACAGGGGGTAACATTCAGTACTTC. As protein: CASSQGTGGNIQYF.

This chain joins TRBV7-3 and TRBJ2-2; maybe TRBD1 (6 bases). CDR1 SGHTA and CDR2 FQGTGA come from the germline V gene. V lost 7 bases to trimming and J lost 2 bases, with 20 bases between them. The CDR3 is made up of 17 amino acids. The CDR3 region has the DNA TGTGCCAGCACTGGGGGCGACAGTTTTTTCAACACCGGGGAGCTGTTTTTT. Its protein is CASTGGDSFFNTGELFF.

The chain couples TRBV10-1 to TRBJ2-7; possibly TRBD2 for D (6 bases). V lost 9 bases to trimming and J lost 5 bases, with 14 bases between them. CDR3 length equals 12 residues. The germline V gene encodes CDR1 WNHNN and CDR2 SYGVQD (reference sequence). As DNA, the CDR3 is TGCGCCAGTTCGGGGGTCGAGGACGAGCAGTACTTC. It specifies CASSGVEDEQYF.

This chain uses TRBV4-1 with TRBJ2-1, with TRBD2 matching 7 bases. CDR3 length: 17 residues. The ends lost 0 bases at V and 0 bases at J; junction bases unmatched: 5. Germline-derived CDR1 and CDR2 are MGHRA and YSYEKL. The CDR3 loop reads CASSQDYGRSSYNEQFF. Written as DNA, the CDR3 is TGCGCCAGCAGCCAAGATTACGGGAGGAGCTCCTACAATGAGCAGTTCTTC.

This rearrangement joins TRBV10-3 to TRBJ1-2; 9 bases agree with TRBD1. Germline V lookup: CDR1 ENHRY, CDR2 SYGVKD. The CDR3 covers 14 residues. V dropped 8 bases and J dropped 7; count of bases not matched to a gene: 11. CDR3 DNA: TGTGCCATCTGGGACAGGGAGGGAGCGGCTGGCTACACCTTC. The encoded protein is CAIWDREGAAGYTF.

The CDR3 nucleotides are TGTGCCAGCAGCTTAGATAGCCTCGTCACCTACGAGCAGTACTTC. This codes for CASSLDSLVTYEQYF. This chain connects TRBV11-2 to TRBJ2-7, with no clear D. Germline values: CDR1 SGHAT, CDR2 FQNNGV. The CDR3 totals 15 residues. Trimming shortened V by 0 bases and J by 2 bases, and 11 bases separated the two germline ends.

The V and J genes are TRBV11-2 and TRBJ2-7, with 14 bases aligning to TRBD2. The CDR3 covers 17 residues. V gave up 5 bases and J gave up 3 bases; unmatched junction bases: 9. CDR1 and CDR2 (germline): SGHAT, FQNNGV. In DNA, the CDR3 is TGTGCCAGCAGCGCCCTATTTGGGACTAGCGGGGGCTACGAGCAGTACTTC. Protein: CASSALFGTSGGYEQYF.

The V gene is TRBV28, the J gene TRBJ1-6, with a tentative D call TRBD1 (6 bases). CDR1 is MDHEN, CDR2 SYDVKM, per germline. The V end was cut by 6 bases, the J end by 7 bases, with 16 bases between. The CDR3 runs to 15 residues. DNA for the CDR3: TGTGCCAGCAGCTCAGGGGAAGTGTGGAATTCACCCCTCCACTTT. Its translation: CASSSGEVWNSPLHF.

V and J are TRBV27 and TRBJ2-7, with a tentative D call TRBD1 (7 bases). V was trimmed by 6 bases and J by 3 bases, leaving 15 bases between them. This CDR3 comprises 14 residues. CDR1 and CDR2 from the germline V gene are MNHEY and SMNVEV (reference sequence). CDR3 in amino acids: CASRSQGGLYEQYF. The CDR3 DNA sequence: TGTGCCAGCAGGTCTCAGGGGGGCCTCTACGAGCAGTACTTC.

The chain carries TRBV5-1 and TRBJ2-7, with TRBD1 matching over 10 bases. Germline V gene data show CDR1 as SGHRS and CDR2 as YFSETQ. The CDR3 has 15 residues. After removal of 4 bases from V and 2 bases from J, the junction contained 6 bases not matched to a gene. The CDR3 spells CASSLGTGETYEQYF. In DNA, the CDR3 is TGCGCCAGCAGCCTCGGGACAGGGGAGACCTACGAGCAGTACTTC.

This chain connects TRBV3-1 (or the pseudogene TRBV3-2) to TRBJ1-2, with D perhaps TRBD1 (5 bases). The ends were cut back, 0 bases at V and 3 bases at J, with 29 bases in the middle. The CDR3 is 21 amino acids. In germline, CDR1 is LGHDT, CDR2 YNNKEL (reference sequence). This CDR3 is CASSQDFLSLRGGAKDYGYTF. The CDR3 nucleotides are TGTGCCAGCAGCCAAGATTTTTTAAGCCTAAGGGGAGGGGCTAAGGACTATGGCTACACCTTC.

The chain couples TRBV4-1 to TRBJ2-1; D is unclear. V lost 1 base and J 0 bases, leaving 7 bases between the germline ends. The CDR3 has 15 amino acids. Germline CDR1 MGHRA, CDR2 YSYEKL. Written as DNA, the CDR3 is TGCGCCAGCAGCCAAGCCATTAGCTCCTACAATGAGCAGTTCTTC. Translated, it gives CASSQAISSYNEQFF.

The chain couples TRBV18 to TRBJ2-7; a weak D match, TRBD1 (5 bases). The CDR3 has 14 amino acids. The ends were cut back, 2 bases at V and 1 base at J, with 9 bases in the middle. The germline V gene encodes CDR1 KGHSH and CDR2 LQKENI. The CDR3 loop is CASSPSGNSYEQYF. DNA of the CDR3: TGTGCCAGCTCACCATCAGGGAATTCCTACGAGCAGTACTTC.

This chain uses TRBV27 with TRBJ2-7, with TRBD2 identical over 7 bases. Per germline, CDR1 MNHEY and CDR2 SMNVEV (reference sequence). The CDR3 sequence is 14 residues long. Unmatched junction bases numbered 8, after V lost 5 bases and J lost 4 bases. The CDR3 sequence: CASSLSSGTYEQYF. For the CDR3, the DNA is TGTGCCAGCAGTCTGTCTAGCGGAACGTACGAGCAGTACTTC.

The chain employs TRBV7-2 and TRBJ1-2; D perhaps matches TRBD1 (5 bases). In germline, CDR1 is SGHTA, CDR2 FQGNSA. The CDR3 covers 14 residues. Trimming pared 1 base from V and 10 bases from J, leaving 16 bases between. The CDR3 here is CASSLDGAVPNYTF. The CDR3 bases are TGTGCCAGCAGCTTAGATGGGGCAGTACCGAACTACACCTTC.

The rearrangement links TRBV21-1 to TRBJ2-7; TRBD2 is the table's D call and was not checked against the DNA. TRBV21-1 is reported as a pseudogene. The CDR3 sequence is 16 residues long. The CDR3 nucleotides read TGTGCCAGCAGCAAAGGTCGGGGGTCCCTGCTTCCCGAGCAGTACTTC. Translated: CASSKGRGSLLPEQYF.

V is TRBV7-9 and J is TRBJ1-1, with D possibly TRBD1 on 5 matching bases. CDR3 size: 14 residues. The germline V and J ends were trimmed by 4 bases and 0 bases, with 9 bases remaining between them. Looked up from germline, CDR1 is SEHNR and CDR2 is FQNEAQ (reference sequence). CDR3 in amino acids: CASSSKGLNTEAFF. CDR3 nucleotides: TGTGCCAGCAGCTCCAAGGGGCTGAACACTGAAGCTTTCTTT.

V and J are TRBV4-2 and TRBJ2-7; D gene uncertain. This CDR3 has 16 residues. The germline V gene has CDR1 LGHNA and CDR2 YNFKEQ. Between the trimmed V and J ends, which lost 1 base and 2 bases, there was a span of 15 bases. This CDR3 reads CASSQATGAGTYEQYF. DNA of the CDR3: TGTGCCAGCAGCCAAGCAACGGGTGCCGGCACCTACGAGCAGTACTTC.

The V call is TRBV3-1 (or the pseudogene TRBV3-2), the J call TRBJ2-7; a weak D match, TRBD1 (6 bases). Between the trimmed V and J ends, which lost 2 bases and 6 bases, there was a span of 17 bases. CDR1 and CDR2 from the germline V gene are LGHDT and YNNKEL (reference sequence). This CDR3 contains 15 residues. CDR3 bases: TGTGCCAGCAGCCAACTTGCCCATACAGGGAGCGAGCAGTACTTC. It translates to CASSQLAHTGSEQYF.

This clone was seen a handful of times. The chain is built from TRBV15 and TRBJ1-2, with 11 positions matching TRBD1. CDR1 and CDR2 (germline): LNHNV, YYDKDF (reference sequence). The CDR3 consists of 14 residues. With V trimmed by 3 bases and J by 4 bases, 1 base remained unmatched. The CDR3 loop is CATSRGQGVYGYTF. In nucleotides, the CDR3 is TGTGCCACCAGCAGGGGACAGGGGGTCTATGGCTACACCTTC.

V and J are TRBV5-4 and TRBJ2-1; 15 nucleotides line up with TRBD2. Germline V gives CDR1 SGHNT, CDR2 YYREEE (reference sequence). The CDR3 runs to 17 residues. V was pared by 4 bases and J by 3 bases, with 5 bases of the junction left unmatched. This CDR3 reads CASSDGTSGRYYNEQFF. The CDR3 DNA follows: TGTGCCAGCAGCGACGGGACTAGCGGGAGGTACTACAATGAGCAGTTCTTC.